This T cell receptor (beta chain) was sequenced in a study of T cells in narcolepsy. Some clones are missing from TCRdb's copy, which holds only in-frame ones; the method was immunoSEQ multiplex PCR. The profile shows tens of thousands of clones, about four fifths of them singletons. Notes on this clone: Its antigen is undetermined.

Whole-study findings and limits: Autoreactive clone sequences were missing from some blood memory CD4+ repertoires. HCRT-specific and TRIB2-specific autoreactive clonotypes appeared among same-patient CSF and blood CD4+ clonotypes. Autoreactive clonotypes reportedly recurred in blood of same and different patients, not controls.

The germline V gene encodes CDR1 SGHTA and CDR2 FQGNSA. The CDR3 totals 12 residues. V dropped 1 base and J dropped 3 bases, with 0 bases sitting between them. The receptor was isolated from a human donor with narcolepsy. The V call is TRBV7-2, the J call TRBJ2-2; the D is unclear. Sequencing was carried out using CD45RA- memory CD4+ T cells from PBMCs. CDR3 sequence: CASSLDTGELFF. DNA for the CDR3: TGTGCCAGCAGCTTAGACACCGGGGAGCTGTTTTTT.